The clone carrying this T cell receptor beta chain is labeled medium-sized. TCRdb processed the PCR reads anew with MiXCR; each CDR3 protein has one entry. Of more than 3,000 distinct CDR3 sequences detected, around 17% appear once; the ten largest clones hold roughly a quarter. This CDR3 is built from 15 residues. Germline lookup yields CDR1 LNHDA and CDR2 SQIVND (reference sequence). Deletions cut 4 bases from V and 0 bases from J, with 10 bases between. This sample is part of a study of CXCR3 chemokines and chemotherapy response in bladder cancer. The J gene is TRBJ1-5, the V gene TRBV19; D ambiguous. The clonotype originates from a human donor with bladder cancer that did not respond to neoadjuvant chemotherapy. Sample acquisition took place from a patient whose treatment included neoadjuvant chemotherapy. The CDR3 nucleotides are TGTGCCAGTAGTAGGATTAGGGATAGCAATCAGCCCCAGCATTTT. It specifies CASSRIRDSNQPQHF.